The clone carrying this T cell receptor beta chain has only a few counts. The J segment lost 3 bases and the V segment lost 5 bases, leaving 10 bases of the junction unmatched. Germline CDR1 is SGHNT and CDR2 is YYREEE (reference sequence). There are 15 residues in the CDR3. TCRdb re-called the 5' RACE reads through MiXCR, storing one row per CDR3 protein. Of tens of thousands of distinct CDR3 sequences in the sample, around 12% were seen once. These data originate in a study of early T cells in non-severe SARS-CoV-2 infection. The sequences come from whole blood, collected at baseline. The V gene is TRBV5-4, the J gene TRBJ1-2, with TRBD1 matching over 7 bases. The source of this sequence is an adult who was a healthcare worker with PCR-confirmed SARS-CoV-2 infection or an uninfected control (not recorded which). The CDR3 loop is CASSSTGTAYYGYTF. Written as DNA, the CDR3 is TGTGCCAGCAGTTCTACCGGGACAGCCTACTATGGCTACACCTTC.